What follows are 21 T cell receptor beta chains derived from one specimen sequenced in a study of identical twins. TCRdb fed the 5' RACE reads into MiXCR, producing one record per CDR3 protein. The sample has hundreds of thousands of distinct CDR3 sequences; 24% are singletons. The data also belong to a second study, concerning T cells expressing NK-cell markers.

Sequencing was carried out using CD4+ T cells sorted from blood. These receptors came from a woman between 18 and 30 years old in good health.

This clonotype was seen more than once but under ten times. The rearrangement links TRBV6-1 to TRBJ2-7, with D tentatively TRBD2 (6 bases). The CDR3 loop spans 16 amino acids. Germline values: CDR1 MNHNS, CDR2 SASEGT. With 7 bases removed from V and 0 bases from J, the gap between germline ends came to 19 bases. CDR3 region: CASNRDRVGGSYEQYF. As DNA, the CDR3 is TGTGCCAGCAACCGTGATCGAGTGGGGGGCTCCTACGAGCAGTACTTC.

The genes are TRBV20-1 and TRBJ2-3; 7 nucleotides line up with TRBD1. V trimming: 6 bases; J trimming: 0 bases; junction bases outside the gene matches: 6. The CDR3 covers 14 residues. From germline, CDR1 is DFQATT and CDR2 SNEGSKA (reference sequence). The CDR3 loop reads CSARRQGSTDTQYF. CDR3 bases: TGCAGTGCACGGCGACAGGGAAGCACAGATACGCAGTATTTT.

This clonotype was counted many times. The chain uses TRBV7-9 and TRBJ1-6; the D gene is possibly TRBD1 (6 bases). CDR3 length: 16 residues. V lost 5 bases, J lost 0 bases, and 11 bases lay in between. Per germline, CDR1 SEHNR and CDR2 FQNEAQ (reference sequence). CDR3 DNA sequence: TGTGCCAGCAGCAAAGGACAGAGCTCCTATAATTCACCCCTCCACTTT. It encodes CASSKGQSSYNSPLHF.

This chain connects TRBV6-6 to TRBJ1-1; D call uncertain. The length of the CDR3 is 13 residues. Germline V gene lookup returns CDR1 MNHNY and CDR2 SVGAGI (reference sequence). Trimming left V 6 bases short and J 3 bases short, with 11 bases between. The DNA for the CDR3 is TGTGCCAGCAGCGACGGCGGGGACACTGAAGCTTTCTTT. The encoded protein is CASSDGGDTEAFF.

The CDR3 reads CSASTYLQRRGTSGTLVGEQFF. CDR3 DNA sequence: TGCAGTGCTTCTACCTACTTACAGCGCCGAGGGACTAGCGGGACCCTGGTCGGTGAGCAGTTCTTC. The chain uses TRBV20-1 and TRBJ2-1; 13 bases map to TRBD2. J was trimmed by 9 bases and V by 5 bases; bases with no gene match: 31. This CDR3 comprises 22 residues. Germline V gives CDR1 DFQATT, CDR2 SNEGSKA (reference sequence).

This chain joins TRBV7-2 and TRBJ1-1; D not certain. The CDR3 is made up of 13 amino acids. Germline V gene sequence: CDR1 SGHTA, CDR2 FQGNSA. Deletions cut 5 bases from V and 7 bases from J, with 14 bases between. The DNA of the CDR3 is TGTGCCAGCAGCCGGGCGGTACAGAATGAAGCTTTCTTT. It is translated as CASSRAVQNEAFF.

The J gene is TRBJ1-2, the V gene TRBV7-9, with 7 bases aligning to TRBD1. After removal of 3 bases from V and 4 bases from J, the junction contained 8 bases not matched to a gene. Germline values: CDR1 SEHNR, CDR2 FQNEAQ (reference sequence). The CDR3 is 15 residues long. CDR3 DNA: TGTGCCAGCAGCTTTCAACAGGGGAGAGGCTATGGCTACACCTTC. Translation gives CASSFQQGRGYGYTF.

The rearrangement uses TRBV12-3 or TRBV12-4 and TRBJ2-5; 9 bases agree with TRBD1. This CDR3 comprises 12 residues. Trimming at V came to 8 bases and at J to 4 bases, leaving 2 bases not matched to a gene. The CDR3 DNA is TGTGCCAGCCAGGACAGGGGAGAGACCCAGTACTTC. This encodes CASQDRGETQYF.

This clonotype was found many times. The chain uses TRBV5-1 and TRBJ2-7; 7 positions agree with TRBD1. After removal of 4 bases from V and 4 bases from J, the junction contained 5 bases not matched to a gene. Germline-derived CDR1 and CDR2 are SGHRS and YFSETQ. The length of the CDR3 is 13 residues. The CDR3 DNA follows: TGCGCCAGCAGCGCCGGGACAGCATACGAGCAGTACTTC. This gives the protein CASSAGTAYEQYF.

This clonotype has ten or more counts. V and J are TRBV29-1 and TRBJ2-1; D not resolved. This CDR3 comprises 12 residues. Looked up from germline, CDR1 is SQVTM and CDR2 is ANQGSEA. Trimming cost V 6 bases and J 1 base, with 7 bases left between them. CDR3 loop: CSVTPSYNEQFF. The CDR3 DNA reads as TGCAGCGTAACGCCGTCCTACAATGAGCAGTTCTTC.

The chain links TRBV12-3 or TRBV12-4 to TRBJ2-1, with TRBD2 matching 11 bases. After removal of 8 bases from V and 0 bases from J, the junction contained 18 bases not matched to a gene. The CDR3 runs to 20 residues. CDR3 coding DNA: TGTGCCAGCCCCCCCCTAGGCACTAGCGGGGGCCTAAGCTCCTACAATGAGCAGTTCTTC. Translating it yields CASPPLGTSGGLSSYNEQFF.

In its sample, this clonotype was seen a few times. The V and J genes are TRBV7-9 and TRBJ2-7; 11 positions agree with TRBD2. The CDR3 runs to 15 residues. Trimming cost V 5 bases and J 7 bases; bases outside gene matches: 10. CDR1 and CDR2 (germline): SEHNR, FQNEAQ (reference sequence). For the CDR3, the DNA is TGTGCCAGCAGCCCCCGGGTAGCGGGAGGGGAAGAGCAGTACTTC. Protein: CASSPRVAGGEEQYF.

The V gene is TRBV4-1, the J gene TRBJ2-4; possibly TRBD1 for D (6 bases). Germline values: CDR1 MGHRA, CDR2 YSYEKL. Trimming removed 0 bases from V and 1 base from J, with 16 bases in between. The CDR3 sequence is 18 residues long. In DNA, the CDR3 is TGCGCCAGCAGCCAAGAAGGGCCAGGGGCAGCTGCCAAAAACATTCAGTACTTC. It is translated as CASSQEGPGAAAKNIQYF.

This sequence joins TRBV6-2 or TRBV6-3 and TRBJ2-2; D not certain. The CDR3 sequence is 12 residues long. Trimming left V 7 bases short and J 6 bases short, with 9 bases between. CDR1 is MNHEY and CDR2 is SVGEGT in the germline V gene. In DNA, the CDR3 is TGTGCCAGCATCAGGACCCCCGGGGAGCTGTTTTTT. Translation gives CASIRTPGELFF.

This clonotype appeared a few times. The V and J genes are TRBV11-2 and TRBJ2-5; D is uncertain. The CDR3 extends over 14 amino acids. In germline, CDR1 is SGHAT, CDR2 FQNNGV. V lost 8 bases and J 2 bases, leaving 15 bases between the germline ends. The CDR3 loop is CASSPLALQETQYF. CDR3 sequence (DNA): TGTGCCAGCTCTCCCTTGGCCCTACAAGAGACCCAGTACTTC. The full variable domain, completed using reference TRBV11-2 and TRBJ2-5, is EAGVAQSPRYKIIEKRQSVAFWCNPISGHATLYWYQQILGQGPKLLIQFQNNGVVDDSQLPKDRFSAERLKGVDSTLKIQPAKLEDSAVYLCASSPLALQETQYFGPGTRLLVL.

In its sample, this clonotype was seen a few times. V gene TRBV5-1 combines with J gene TRBJ1-1; a possible D gene is TRBD1 (5 bases). V was cut by 7 bases and J by 1 base, with 17 bases left in between. There are 15 residues in the CDR3. Germline lookup yields CDR1 SGHRS and CDR2 YFSETQ. Here the CDR3 reads CASHLGEAKNTEAFF. DNA for the CDR3: TGCGCCAGCCACCTAGGGGAGGCCAAGAACACTGAAGCTTTCTTT.

This clonotype was found a few times. The rearrangement links TRBV10-3 to TRBJ1-5; D remains ambiguous. V lost 0 bases to trimming and J lost 7 bases, with 10 bases between them. CDR1 and CDR2 (germline): ENHRY, SYGVKD. The CDR3 has 14 amino acids. The CDR3 DNA reads TGTGCCATCAGTGAGTCGATTGGGAACCAGCCCCAGCATTTT. It specifies CAISESIGNQPQHF.

The chain joins TRBV11-2 to TRBJ1-1; D is perhaps TRBD1 (5 bases). The CDR3 is made up of 16 amino acids. The V end lost 1 base, the J end lost 4 bases, and 16 bases lay between the germline ends. Germline values: CDR1 SGHAT, CDR2 FQNNGV. The CDR3 region has the DNA TGTGCCAGCAGCTTAGTGGGCGGGGGAACGTTCACTGAAGCTTTCTTT. Translation: CASSLVGGGTFTEAFF.

This rearrangement joins TRBV12-3 or TRBV12-4 to TRBJ1-5; D is perhaps TRBD1 (5 bases). V lost 6 bases to trimming and J lost 14 bases, with 17 bases between them. The CDR3 has 12 amino acids. CDR3 protein: CASSQGTAPEHF. CDR3 DNA: TGTGCCAGCAGCCAAGGGACGGCCCCGGAGCATTTT.

This clonotype was picked up a small number of times. V usage is TRBV12-3 or TRBV12-4 and J usage is TRBJ2-7; no firm D call. V was cut by 7 bases and J by 6 bases, with 13 bases left in between. The CDR3 has 12 amino acids. For the CDR3, the DNA is TGTGCCAGCATCAACTTCGCAGGCGAGCAGTACTTC. Translation: CASINFAGEQYF.

This clonotype has a count of ten or more. This sequence joins TRBV2 and TRBJ2-7; weak D call: TRBD2 (5 bases). Germline V gene lookup returns CDR1 SNHLY and CDR2 FYNNEI. Trimming pared 2 bases from V and 0 bases from J, leaving 8 bases between. The CDR3 has 14 amino acids. CDR3 amino acids: CASSELGSSYEQYF. CDR3 nucleotides: TGTGCCAGCAGTGAATTGGGGAGCTCCTACGAGCAGTACTTC.